These 21 T cell receptor beta chains share one sample of origin, sequenced in a study of human T cells and chemical hapten exposure. The time point is: patch test 3, about 24 weeks after DPC sensitization. The treatment here: therapeutic diphenylcyclopropenone sensitization with weekly scalp DPC. TCRdb ran MiXCR on the RACE reads and lists one entry per CDR3 protein. The table records 180,000 or so distinct CDR3 sequences, around 25% of them present only once. Sequenced material: whole blood, taken in connection with sensitization to the hapten diphenylcyclopropenone (DPC). All receptors come from a woman in her thirties or forties with alopecia areata. Some clones in this sample may be carry-over from other donors' samples.

This chain joins TRBV6-5 and TRBJ2-3; TRBD2 aligns across 11 bases. The junction had 6 bases not matched to a gene; V was cut back by 5 bases and J by 5 bases. Looked up from germline, CDR1 is MNHEY and CDR2 is SVGAGI. The CDR3 is 15 residues long. CDR3 nucleotides: TGTGCCAGCAGTATAGCGGGGGGGGTTAGAGATACGCAGTATTTT. This codes for CASSIAGGVRDTQYF.

The gene calls are TRBV28 and TRBJ2-7, with TRBD1 identical over 11 bases. With 0 bases clipped from V and 0 bases from J, the junction kept 1 base outside the gene matches. The V gene's germline CDR1 is MDHEN and CDR2 SYDVKM. The CDR3 runs to 16 residues. The CDR3 DNA reads as TGTGCCAGCAGTTTATGGGGACAGGGGGGCTCCTACGAGCAGTACTTC. Its translation is CASSLWGQGGSYEQYF.

V usage is TRBV24-1 and J usage is TRBJ2-1; D possibly matches TRBD1 or TRBD2 (5 bases each). The V end lost 2 bases, the J end lost 13 bases, and 11 bases lay between the germline ends. The CDR3 is made up of 12 amino acids. The germline V gene encodes CDR1 KGHDR and CDR2 SFDVKD. The CDR3 nucleotides read TGTGCCACCAGTGATTCGGGACCGAATCAGTTCTTC. This sequence encodes CATSDSGPNQFF.

This clonotype was seen more than once but under ten times. V gene TRBV4-1 combines with J gene TRBJ1-1; 8 bases align to TRBD1. Germline values: CDR1 MGHRA, CDR2 YSYEKL. The CDR3 has 16 amino acids. The V and J ends lost 2 bases and 3 bases, in that order; junction bases with no gene match: 8. The CDR3 region has the DNA TGCGCCAGCAGCCAAACTGGGTACAGGGGGTACACTGAAGCTTTCTTT. Protein product: CASSQTGYRGYTEAFF.

V and J are TRBV24-1 and TRBJ2-2; the match to TRBD2 covers 8 bases. Germline lookup yields CDR1 KGHDR and CDR2 SFDVKD. The trim removed 4 bases at V and 7 bases at J, leaving 4 bases unmatched. CDR3 length equals 14 residues. CDR3 region: CATSDLTSGGELFF. The CDR3 nucleotides read TGTGCCACCAGTGACCTCACTAGCGGCGGGGAGCTGTTTTTT.

This clonotype has only one observation. The chain has TRBV28 and TRBJ2-7; D remains unclear. Trimming removed 3 bases at V and 2 bases at J, with 14 bases between. The CDR3 is 15 residues long. Looked up from germline, CDR1 is MDHEN and CDR2 is SYDVKM. The CDR3 DNA is TGTGCCAGCAGTTTTACCCCCCGTCGGACCTACGAGCAGTACTTC. Its translation is CASSFTPRRTYEQYF.

In its sample, this clonotype was seen a few times. The V gene is TRBV10-3, the J gene TRBJ1-1, with D maybe TRBD1 (5 bases). V lost 3 bases and J lost 4, with 9 bases in between. In germline, CDR1 is ENHRY, CDR2 SYGVKD. The CDR3 runs 13 residues. In nucleotides, the CDR3 is TGTGCCATCAGTGAAAGGGACCCCACTGAAGCTTTCTTT. Translated: CAISERDPTEAFF.

For this clonotype: The junction shows a germline mismatch at one end, possibly a read error. The chain couples TRBV10-3 to TRBJ2-3; TRBD1 aligns across 8 bases. This CDR3 contains 13 residues. Germline V gene sequence: CDR1 ENHRY, CDR2 SYGVKD. The CDR3 region has the DNA TGTGCCGTCAGGGGGCTTAGCACAGATACGCAGTATTTT. Translation: CAVRGLSTDTQYF.

V is TRBV12-3 or TRBV12-4 and J is TRBJ2-7; D ambiguous. V was clipped by 6 bases and J by 0 bases, with 12 bases between them. The length of the CDR3 is 14 residues. Written as DNA, the CDR3 is TGTGCCAGCAGCCTCCTTTTAAGCTCCTACGAGCAGTACTTC. As protein: CASSLLLSSYEQYF.

Only a few counts were recorded for this clonotype. In DNA form, the CDR3 reads TGTGCCAGCAGCGTAGGGGCAGATACGCAGTATTTT. Translated, it gives CASSVGADTQYF. J is TRBJ2-3 and V is TRBV9; no reliable D call. CDR1 is SGDLS, CDR2 YYNGEE, per germline. V shed 0 bases and J shed 4 bases, with 3 bases lying between them. This CDR3 has 12 residues.

V and J are TRBV29-1 and TRBJ1-4, with no clear D. The V gene's germline CDR1 is SQVTM and CDR2 ANQGSEA. Trimming shortened V by 0 bases and J by 13 bases, and 15 bases separated the two germline ends. This CDR3 is built from 13 residues. The CDR3 nucleotides are TGCAGCGTTGAAGAGGAAGGTGGATGGGGACTGTTTTTT. Protein product: CSVEEEGGWGLFF.

At least ten counts were recorded for this clonotype. The V and J genes are TRBV20-1 and TRBJ1-5; possible D gene TRBD1, 5 bases. There are 15 residues in the CDR3. Germline V gene lookup returns CDR1 DFQATT and CDR2 SNEGSKA (reference sequence). Trimming took off 5 bases at V and 2 bases at J, with 16 bases between the two ends. CDR3 loop: CSAWGEIRGNQPQHF. The CDR3 DNA reads as TGCAGTGCTTGGGGGGAGATACGGGGCAATCAGCCCCAGCATTTT.

This clonotype has more than one count but fewer than ten. The J gene is TRBJ2-7, the V gene TRBV28; D is possibly TRBD1 or TRBD2 (5 bases each). From germline, CDR1 is MDHEN and CDR2 SYDVKM. This CDR3 has 13 amino acids. V was trimmed by 6 bases and J by 6 bases, leaving 15 bases between them. DNA for the CDR3: TGTGCCAGCAGCCAGTCAGGGAGCCCCGAGCAGTACTTC. Its protein is CASSQSGSPEQYF.

Of note for this clonotype: A read error is likely, as this CDR3 ends without the conserved phenylalanine or tryptophan. Because the CDR3's place on the DNA is in doubt, the DNA is left out and the CDR3 is given as listed by TCRdb. The V gene is TRBV14, the J gene TRBJ2-7; the table assigns TRBD2, which was not confirmed against the DNA. The CDR3 length equals 9 residues, ends included. Germline values: CDR1 SGHDN, CDR2 FVKESK. CDR3 loop: CASSQEGGR.

This chain joins TRBV12-3 or TRBV12-4 and TRBJ2-2, with 7 bases matching TRBD1. The CDR3 has 15 amino acids. After removal of 9 bases from V and 4 bases from J, the junction contained 11 bases not matched to a gene. CDR3 region: CASRIRGQSTGELFF. For the CDR3, the DNA is TGTGCCAGTCGGATTCGGGGACAGAGCACCGGGGAGCTGTTTTTT.

V usage is TRBV2 and J usage is TRBJ1-5; D uncertain. Trimming cost V 1 base and J 6 bases, with 13 bases left between them. In germline, CDR1 is SNHLY, CDR2 FYNNEI. The CDR3 runs 15 residues. The CDR3 DNA sequence: TGTGCCAGCAGTGAAGGGTATGGCGGCAGTCAGCCCCAGCATTTT. As protein: CASSEGYGGSQPQHF.

The rearrangement joins TRBV5-1 to TRBJ2-5; D may match TRBD1 or TRBD2 (5 bases each). Germline CDR1 and CDR2: SGHRS and YFSETQ. The CDR3 runs to 14 residues. V was clipped by 5 bases and J by 3 bases, with 14 bases between them. The CDR3 loop is CASSFTGTEETQYF. The CDR3 coding sequence is TGCGCCAGCAGTTTTACCGGGACGGAAGAGACCCAGTACTTC.

This clonotype was recorded a few times. This chain uses TRBV12-3 or TRBV12-4 with TRBJ2-2; perhaps TRBD1 as D (5 bases). The V end lost 5 bases, the J end lost 1 base, and 11 bases lay between the germline ends. The CDR3 sequence is 15 residues long. DNA of the CDR3: TGTGCCAGCAGTCCCCGACAGTGGAACACCGGGGAGCTGTTTTTT. Its protein product is CASSPRQWNTGELFF.

The chain is built from TRBV5-4 and TRBJ2-1; D call uncertain. The CDR3 contains 14 residues. Germline V lookup: CDR1 SGHNT, CDR2 YYREEE (reference sequence). Trimming shortened V by 0 bases and J by 7 bases, and 11 bases separated the two germline ends. CDR3 DNA sequence: TGTGCCAGCAGCTTGGACTTACCTTCTAATGAGCAGTTCTTC. As protein: CASSLDLPSNEQFF.

J is TRBJ2-3 and V is TRBV10-3; TRBD2 is a possible D gene (5 bases). Looked up from germline, CDR1 is ENHRY and CDR2 is SYGVKD. Between the trimmed V and J ends, which lost 3 bases and 2 bases, there was a span of 15 bases. This CDR3 contains 16 residues. The CDR3 here is CAISEASRTVTDTQYF. Here the CDR3 DNA reads TGTGCCATCAGTGAAGCTAGCAGGACCGTCACAGATACGCAGTATTTT.

Of note for this clonotype: A clone one base away is much larger, so this may be a read error. The chain is built from TRBV7-2 and TRBJ2-7; 10 bases map to TRBD2. V was clipped by 5 bases and J by 9 bases; unmatched bases: 13. The germline gives CDR1 SGHTA, CDR2 FQGNSA. There are 15 residues in the CDR3. CDR3 loop: CASSRRLAGVNGQYF. The CDR3 DNA is TGTGCCAGCAGCCGCCGTCTAGCGGGAGTTAACGGGCAGTACTTC.